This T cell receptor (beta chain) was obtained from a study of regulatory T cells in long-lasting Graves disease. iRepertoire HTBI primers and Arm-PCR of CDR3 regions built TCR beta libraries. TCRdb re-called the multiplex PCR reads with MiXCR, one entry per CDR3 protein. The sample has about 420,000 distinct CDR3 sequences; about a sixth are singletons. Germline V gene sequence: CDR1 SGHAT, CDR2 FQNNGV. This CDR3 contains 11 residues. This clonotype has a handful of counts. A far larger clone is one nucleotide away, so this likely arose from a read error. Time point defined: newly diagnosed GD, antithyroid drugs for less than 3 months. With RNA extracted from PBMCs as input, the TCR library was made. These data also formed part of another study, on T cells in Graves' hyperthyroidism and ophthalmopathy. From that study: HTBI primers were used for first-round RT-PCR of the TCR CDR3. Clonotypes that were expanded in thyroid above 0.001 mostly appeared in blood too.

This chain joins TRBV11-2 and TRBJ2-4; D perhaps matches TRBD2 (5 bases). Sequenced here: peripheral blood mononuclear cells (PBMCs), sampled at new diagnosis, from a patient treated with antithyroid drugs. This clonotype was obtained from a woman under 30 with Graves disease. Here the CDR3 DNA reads TGTGCCAGCAGCTTAGGGAGGAGGCAGTCCTTC. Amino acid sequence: CASSLGRRQSF.